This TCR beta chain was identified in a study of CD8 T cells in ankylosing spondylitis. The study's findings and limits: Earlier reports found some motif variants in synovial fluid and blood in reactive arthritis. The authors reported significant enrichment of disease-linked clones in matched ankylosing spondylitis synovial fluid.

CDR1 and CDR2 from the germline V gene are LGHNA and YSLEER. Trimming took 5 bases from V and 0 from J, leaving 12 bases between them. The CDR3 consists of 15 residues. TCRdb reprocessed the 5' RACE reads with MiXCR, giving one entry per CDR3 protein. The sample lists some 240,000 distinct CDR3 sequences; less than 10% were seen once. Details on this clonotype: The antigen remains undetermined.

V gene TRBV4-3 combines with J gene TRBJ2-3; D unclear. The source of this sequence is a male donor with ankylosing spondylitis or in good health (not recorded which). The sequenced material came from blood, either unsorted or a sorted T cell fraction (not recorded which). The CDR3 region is CASSDLYPSTDTQYF. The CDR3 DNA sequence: TGCGCCAGCAGCGACCTCTACCCTAGCACAGATACGCAGTATTTT.